Below, 16 T cell receptor beta chains from the same sample are listed, as sequenced in a study of blood T cell repertoires in COVID-19. Only in-frame clones appear in the TCRdb table, and some are missing; sequencing was by immunoSEQ multiplex PCR. The sample includes roughly 90,000 clones, 80% of them seen just once. The sample comprised peripheral blood. The receptors stem from an older woman with acute or convalescent COVID-19.

This clone was observed a few times. The chain couples TRBV6-5 to TRBJ2-1; the match to TRBD2 covers 8 bases. J gave up 7 bases and V 0 bases, and 8 bases lay outside the gene matches. Germline loops: CDR1 MNHEY, CDR2 SVGAGI. The CDR3 sequence is 16 residues long. The CDR3 region is CASSYSLGGAENEQFF. The DNA of the CDR3 is TGTGCCAGCAGTTACTCCCTCGGGGGGGCCGAAAATGAGCAGTTCTTC.

The chain employs TRBV5-1 and TRBJ2-7, with D perhaps matching TRBD1 (5 bases). There are 15 residues in the CDR3. The germline gives CDR1 SGHRS, CDR2 YFSETQ. V was pared by 4 bases and J by 3 bases, with 17 bases between. The CDR3 coding sequence is TGCGCCAGCAGCCCCGGGTCTACAGGTAACTACGAGCAGTACTTC. Translation gives CASSPGSTGNYEQYF. Together with reference TRBV5-1 and TRBJ2-7, the CDR3 gives the full variable domain: KAGVTQTPRYLIKTRGQQVTLSCSPISGHRSVSWYQQTPGQGLQFLFEYFSETQRNKGNFPGRFSGRQFSNSRSEMNVSTLELGDSALYLCASSPGSTGNYEQYFGPGTRLTVT.

The chain recombines TRBV7-9 with TRBJ2-2; perhaps TRBD1 as D (6 bases). There are 14 residues in the CDR3. CDR1 and CDR2 (germline): SEHNR, FQNEAQ (reference sequence). CDR3 bases: TGTGCTGGGGTCGGCAGGGGTAAAACCGGGGAGCTGTTTTTT. This gives the protein CAGVGRGKTGELFF. The variable domain in full, completed from reference TRBV7-9 and TRBJ2-2, reads DTGVSQNPRHKITKRGQNVTFRCDPISEHNRLYWYRQTLGQGPEFLTYFQNEAQLEKSRLLSDRFSAERPKGSFSTLEIQRTEQGDSAMYLCAGVGRGKTGELFFGEGSRLTVL.

The table lists this clone with a count of one. The rearrangement joins TRBV6-6 to TRBJ2-3, with D perhaps matching TRBD1 (6 bases). CDR1 and CDR2 from the germline V gene are MNHNY and SVGAGI (reference sequence). V shed 5 bases and J shed 0 bases, with 18 bases lying between them. The CDR3 contains 17 residues. This CDR3 reads CASSPFMTGLSTDTQYF. CDR3 in DNA: TGTGCCAGCAGTCCGTTCATGACAGGCCTTAGCACAGATACGCAGTATTTT.

The CDR3 DNA follows: TGTGCCAGCAGCCTCGGAGGAGGCAATCAGCCCCAGCATTTT. It codes for CASSLGGGNQPQHF. The rearrangement joins TRBV3-1 (or the pseudogene TRBV3-2) to TRBJ1-5, with unresolved D. There are 14 residues in the CDR3. The germline V gene encodes CDR1 LGHDT and CDR2 YNNKEL (reference sequence). Trimming left V 4 bases short and J 2 bases short, with 9 bases between.

The J gene is TRBJ2-1, the V gene TRBV7-3, with 10 positions matching TRBD2. The CDR3 consists of 14 residues. Per the germline V gene, CDR1 is SGHTA and CDR2 is FQGTGA. Losses at the gene ends were 4 bases for V and 6 bases for J; bases not matched to a gene: 3. The CDR3, as DNA: TGTGCCAGCAGCTCAGCGGGGGGGCTCAATGAGCAGTTCTTC. Translated, it gives CASSSAGGLNEQFF.

The chain has TRBV15 and TRBJ2-4, with D tentatively TRBD1 (6 bases). The germline CDR1 and CDR2 sequences are LNHNV and YYDKDF (reference sequence). The length of the CDR3 is 13 residues. Trimming stripped 2 bases from V and 12 bases from J, with 14 bases between. CDR3 nucleotide sequence: TGTGCCACCAGCAGAACTCAACAGGGTACTCAGTACTTC. Its translation: CATSRTQQGTQYF.

This chain links TRBV19 with TRBJ2-1; 7 nucleotides match TRBD1. The CDR3 is 14 residues long. The trim removed 3 bases at V and 8 bases at J, leaving 7 bases unmatched. From germline, CDR1 is LNHDA and CDR2 SQIVND (reference sequence). The CDR3 DNA follows: TGTGCCAGTAGTATTGGGACAGCCCTCGATGAGCAGTTCTTC. It translates to CASSIGTALDEQFF.

The CDR3 sequence: CASSPRYGGVDYGYTF. The CDR3 DNA sequence: TGCGCCAGCAGCCCCCGGTATGGCGGGGTTGACTATGGCTACACCTTC. V gene TRBV4-1 combines with J gene TRBJ1-2; D is uncertain. CDR3 length equals 16 residues. Germline-derived CDR1 and CDR2 are MGHRA and YSYEKL. V lost 4 bases to trimming and J lost 3 bases, with 18 bases between them.

V and J are TRBV20-1 and TRBJ1-5, with D perhaps matching TRBD1 (6 bases). Germline CDR1 DFQATT, CDR2 SNEGSKA (reference sequence). V was trimmed by 3 bases and J by 7 bases, leaving 16 bases between them. The CDR3 extends over 14 amino acids. The chain's CDR3 is CSASKGGAGQPQHF. In DNA, the CDR3 is TGCAGTGCTAGTAAGGGGGGGGCGGGACAGCCCCAGCATTTT.

The chain joins TRBV11-2 to TRBJ1-2, with D possibly TRBD1 on 6 matching bases. The CDR3 has 13 residues. Trimming removed 2 bases at V and 14 bases at J, with 18 bases between. Germline CDR1 and CDR2: SGHAT and FQNNGV. The CDR3 DNA follows: TGTGCCAGCAGCTTAATATTGGACAGCACGTTTACCTTC. This gives the protein CASSLILDSTFTF. Supplemented by reference TRBV11-2 and TRBJ1-2, the full variable domain reads EAGVAQSPRYKIIEKRQSVAFWCNPISGHATLYWYQQILGQGPKLLIQFQNNGVVDDSQLPKDRFSAERLKGVDSTLKIQPAKLEDSAVYLCASSLILDSTFTFGSGTRLTVV.

This chain uses TRBV10-3 with TRBJ1-1; 10 bases line up with TRBD1. Unmatched junction bases numbered 5, after V lost 6 bases and J lost 4 bases. Germline V gene sequence: CDR1 ENHRY, CDR2 SYGVKD. The CDR3 is made up of 14 amino acids. The CDR3: CAIRGQGRSTEAFF. The CDR3 DNA follows: TGTGCCATCAGGGGACAGGGGAGGAGCACTGAAGCTTTCTTT.

The V and J genes are TRBV28 and TRBJ1-6, with 10 bases lining up with TRBD1. V lost 4 bases to trimming and J lost 3 bases; unmatched junction nucleotides: 0. CDR3 length: 15 residues. Germline V CDR1 and CDR2: MDHEN, SYDVKM. CDR3 bases: TGTGCCAGCAGTTGGACAGGGGGCTATAATTCACCCCTCCACTTT. Translation: CASSWTGGYNSPLHF. Full variable domain (outside the CDR3, taken from reference TRBV28 and TRBJ1-6): DVKVTQSSRYLVKRTGEKVFLECVQDMDHENMFWYRQDPGLGLRLIYFSYDVKMKEKGDIPEGYSVSREKKERFSLILESASTNQTSMYLCASSWTGGYNSPLHFGNGTRLTVT.

The genes are TRBV7-3 and TRBJ1-2, with 8 nucleotides matching TRBD1. Germline V gives CDR1 SGHTA, CDR2 FQGTGA. Germline trimming cut 1 base from V and 8 bases from J; bases unmatched to any gene: 9. The CDR3 extends over 15 amino acids. The CDR3 sequence: CASSLMPGGYGGYTF. CDR3 sequence (DNA): TGTGCCAGCAGCTTAATGCCAGGGGGCTATGGGGGCTACACCTTC.

This chain connects TRBV24-1 to TRBJ2-7, with 10 bases matching TRBD2. V lost 4 bases, J lost 4 bases, and 3 bases stayed unmatched. This CDR3 has 14 residues. Looked up from germline, CDR1 is KGHDR and CDR2 is SFDVKD. In DNA, the CDR3 is TGTGCCACCAGTGAAGCGGGGGGGACGTACGAGCAGTACTTC. This sequence encodes CATSEAGGTYEQYF.

V usage is TRBV19 and J usage is TRBJ2-4; 12 nucleotides match TRBD2. Trimming cost V 4 bases and J 4 bases; bases outside gene matches: 8. Per germline, CDR1 LNHDA and CDR2 SQIVND (reference sequence). The CDR3 length is 17 residues. CDR3 loop: CASSKQLAGGLKNIQYF. The CDR3 DNA follows: TGTGCCAGTAGTAAACAGCTAGCGGGGGGGTTGAAAAACATTCAGTACTTC.